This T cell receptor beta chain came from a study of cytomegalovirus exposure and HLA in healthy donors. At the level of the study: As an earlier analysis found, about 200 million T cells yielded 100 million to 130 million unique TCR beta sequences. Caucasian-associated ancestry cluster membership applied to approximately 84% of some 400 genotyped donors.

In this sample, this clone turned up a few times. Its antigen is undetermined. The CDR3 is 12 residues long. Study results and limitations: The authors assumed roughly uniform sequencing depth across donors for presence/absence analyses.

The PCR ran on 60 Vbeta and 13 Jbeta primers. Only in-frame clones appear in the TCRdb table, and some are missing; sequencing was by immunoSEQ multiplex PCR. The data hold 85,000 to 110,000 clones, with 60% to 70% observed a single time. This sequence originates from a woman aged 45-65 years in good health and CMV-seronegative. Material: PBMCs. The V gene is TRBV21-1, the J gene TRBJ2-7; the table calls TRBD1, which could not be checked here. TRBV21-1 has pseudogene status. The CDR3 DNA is TGTGCCAGCAGGGACAGCTCCTACGAGCAGTACTTC. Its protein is CASRDSSYEQYF.